These T cell receptor beta chains were read from a single sample in a study of blood T cell repertoires in COVID-19. Method: immunoSEQ multiplex PCR; TCRdb's copy keeps in-frame clones and lacks some. The sample lists 70,000 to 100,000 clones; 88% were seen once. Sequenced material: peripheral blood. Receptors were obtained from an elderly woman with acute or convalescent COVID-19. Both conserved end residues are part of each CDR3. The D gene is left open where the match is weak. Expanded clones get a size class; other rows say once, few or many, or leave the size out.

clone size: once; V gene: TRBV7-8; CDR3 length: 14; J gene: TRBJ2-7; D gene: -; CDR3 protein: CASSLAAGSYEQYF
clone size: -; V gene: TRBV15; CDR3 length: 13; J gene: TRBJ2-2; D gene: -; CDR3 protein: CATIPGNTGELFF
clone size: once; V gene: TRBV28; CDR3 length: 16; J gene: TRBJ2-2; D gene: TRBD2; CDR3 protein: CASSMLAGALTGELFF
clone size: -; V gene: TRBV28; CDR3 length: 14; J gene: TRBJ1-5; D gene: -; CDR3 protein: CASSLTGPGQPQHF
clone size: -; V gene: TRBV5-6; CDR3 length: 16; J gene: TRBJ2-3; D gene: TRBD1; CDR3 protein: CASSFWGQGSTDTQYF
clone size: -; V gene: TRBV5-5; CDR3 length: 14; J gene: TRBJ1-1; D gene: -; CDR3 protein: CATTLQGSNTEAFF
clone size: -; V gene: TRBV5-1; CDR3 length: 15; J gene: TRBJ2-3; D gene: -; CDR3 protein: CASSLGQLSTDTQYF
clone size: -; V gene: TRBV5-1; CDR3 length: 13; J gene: TRBJ2-2; D gene: -; CDR3 protein: CASCPRDSGELFF
clone size: -; V gene: TRBV18; CDR3 length: 15; J gene: TRBJ2-5; D gene: -; CDR3 protein: CASSPPREWLETQYF
clone size: once; V gene: TRBV27; CDR3 length: 13; J gene: TRBJ1-2; D gene: -; CDR3 protein: CASSLTANYGYTF
clone size: -; V gene: TRBV2; CDR3 length: 14; J gene: TRBJ2-7; D gene: TRBD2; CDR3 protein: CASSEGGSVDEQYF
clone size: few; V gene: TRBV6-5; CDR3 length: 12; J gene: TRBJ1-2; D gene: -; CDR3 protein: CASKEQNYGYTF
clone size: -; V gene: TRBV6-2/TRBV6-3; CDR3 length: 17; J gene: TRBJ2-3; D gene: TRBD2; CDR3 protein: CASSYLGTSGGFGTQYF
clone size: -; V gene: TRBV5-1; CDR3 length: 14; J gene: TRBJ2-5; D gene: -; CDR3 protein: CASSLDIAQETQYF
clone size: -; V gene: TRBV3-1/TRBV3-2; CDR3 length: 14; J gene: TRBJ2-1; D gene: -; CDR3 protein: CASSQVGPRNEQFF
clone size: once; V gene: TRBV5-4; CDR3 length: 15; J gene: TRBJ2-5; D gene: -; CDR3 protein: CASSISSGLEETQYF
clone size: -; V gene: TRBV12-3/TRBV12-4; CDR3 length: 12; J gene: TRBJ1-2; D gene: -; CDR3 protein: CASSRQQEGDTF
clone size: few; V gene: TRBV30; CDR3 length: 15; J gene: TRBJ2-2; D gene: -; CDR3 protein: CAWSGGIGVTGELFF
clone size: -; V gene: TRBV6-2/TRBV6-3; CDR3 length: 15; J gene: TRBJ1-4; D gene: -; CDR3 protein: CASSLGTHANEKLFF
clone size: few; V gene: TRBV7-2; CDR3 length: 16; J gene: TRBJ2-1; D gene: TRBD2; CDR3 protein: CASSPQTRLADNEQFF
clone size: -; V gene: TRBV30; CDR3 length: 11; J gene: TRBJ1-2; D gene: -; CDR3 protein: CACRGGGGYTF
clone size: -; V gene: TRBV28; CDR3 length: 17; J gene: TRBJ1-2; D gene: -; CDR3 protein: CASSSPGRTLEGYGYTF
clone size: -; V gene: TRBV10-3; CDR3 length: 17; J gene: TRBJ1-1; D gene: TRBD1; CDR3 protein: CAISPGTGGWGNTEAFF
clone size: -; V gene: TRBV6-2/TRBV6-3; CDR3 length: 13; J gene: TRBJ1-5; D gene: -; CDR3 protein: CASSYGGGQPQHF
clone size: -; V gene: TRBV27; CDR3 length: 16; J gene: TRBJ2-2; D gene: TRBD2; CDR3 protein: CASSMTSGINTGELFF
clone size: -; V gene: TRBV6-5; CDR3 length: 13; J gene: TRBJ1-2; D gene: -; CDR3 protein: CASSRDTNYGYTF
clone size: -; V gene: TRBV2; CDR3 length: 12; J gene: TRBJ1-2; D gene: TRBD1; CDR3 protein: CASSRDRGGYTF
clone size: once; V gene: TRBV9; CDR3 length: 15; J gene: TRBJ2-1; D gene: -; CDR3 protein: CASSVVQGFYNEQFF
clone size: -; V gene: TRBV28; CDR3 length: 15; J gene: TRBJ1-5; D gene: TRBD1; CDR3 protein: CASSGAGGYNQPQHF
clone size: once; V gene: TRBV5-5; CDR3 length: 18; J gene: TRBJ2-2; D gene: TRBD2; CDR3 protein: CASSSGLAGGLNTGELFF
clone size: -; V gene: TRBV7-3; CDR3 length: 17; J gene: TRBJ2-1; D gene: TRBD2; CDR3 protein: CASSLPLGLAGRHEQFF
clone size: -; V gene: TRBV11-2; CDR3 length: 16; J gene: TRBJ2-2; D gene: TRBD2; CDR3 protein: CASSLLLAGGTGELFF
clone size: -; V gene: TRBV23-1; CDR3 length: 14; J gene: TRBJ2-5; D gene: -; CDR3 protein: CASSLYSQVATQYF
clone size: -; V gene: TRBV20-1; CDR3 length: 15; J gene: TRBJ2-7; D gene: -; CDR3 protein: CSASYIGGATYEQYF
clone size: -; V gene: TRBV23-1; CDR3 length: 14; J gene: TRBJ2-2; D gene: TRBD1; CDR3 protein: CASRDRRPTEELFF
clone size: -; V gene: TRBV7-2; CDR3 length: 15; J gene: TRBJ1-3; D gene: -; CDR3 protein: CASSPGTSSGNTIYF
clone size: -; V gene: TRBV6-1; CDR3 length: 14; J gene: TRBJ1-6; D gene: TRBD1; CDR3 protein: CASSDRQGTSPLHF
clone size: -; V gene: TRBV7-2; CDR3 length: 13; J gene: TRBJ2-7; D gene: TRBD1; CDR3 protein: CASGQGRSYEQYF
clone size: -; V gene: TRBV7-2; CDR3 length: 15; J gene: TRBJ1-5; D gene: -; CDR3 protein: CASSPGNAGNQPQHF
clone size: once; V gene: TRBV27; CDR3 length: 15; J gene: TRBJ2-7; D gene: -; CDR3 protein: CASSLSLASAYEQYF
clone size: -; V gene: TRBV18; CDR3 length: 15; J gene: TRBJ1-1; D gene: -; CDR3 protein: CASSPGPQLNTEAFF
clone size: once; V gene: TRBV7-9; CDR3 length: 13; J gene: TRBJ1-1; D gene: -; CDR3 protein: CASSFLTGTEAFF
clone size: -; V gene: TRBV5-5; CDR3 length: 14; J gene: TRBJ1-2; D gene: -; CDR3 protein: CASSLGATNYGYTF
clone size: -; V gene: TRBV12-3/TRBV12-4; CDR3 length: 13; J gene: TRBJ1-1; D gene: -; CDR3 protein: CASTPGLNTEAFF
clone size: once; V gene: TRBV12-3/TRBV12-4; CDR3 length: 13; J gene: TRBJ1-2; D gene: TRBD1; CDR3 protein: CASSPGQGNGYTF
clone size: -; V gene: TRBV5-1; CDR3 length: 14; J gene: TRBJ1-4; D gene: -; CDR3 protein: CASSLGTFAEKLFF
clone size: few; V gene: TRBV29-1; CDR3 length: 14; J gene: TRBJ2-1; D gene: TRBD2; CDR3 protein: CSAVAGQFPGEQFF
clone size: -; V gene: TRBV6-7; CDR3 length: 14; J gene: TRBJ2-5; D gene: TRBD1; CDR3 protein: CASSRGTDQETQYF
clone size: -; V gene: TRBV7-2; CDR3 length: 13; J gene: TRBJ2-1; D gene: -; CDR3 protein: CASSLGLHNEQFF
clone size: -; V gene: TRBV13; CDR3 length: 13; J gene: TRBJ1-5; D gene: TRBD1; CDR3 protein: CASSLGQSASQHF
clone size: -; V gene: TRBV3-1/TRBV3-2; CDR3 length: 15; J gene: TRBJ2-1; D gene: TRBD2; CDR3 protein: CASTTGLAEYNEQFF
clone size: -; V gene: TRBV5-1; CDR3 length: 15; J gene: TRBJ1-1; D gene: -; CDR3 protein: CASSLGGEGGAEAFF
clone size: -; V gene: TRBV6-4; CDR3 length: 13; J gene: TRBJ2-3; D gene: -; CDR3 protein: CASSAQAWDTQYF
clone size: -; V gene: TRBV7-9; CDR3 length: 11; J gene: TRBJ2-3; D gene: TRBD2; CDR3 protein: CASERETTQYF
clone size: -; V gene: TRBV10-3; CDR3 length: 15; J gene: TRBJ2-3; D gene: TRBD2; CDR3 protein: CAISDLAGARDTQYF
clone size: -; V gene: TRBV7-8; CDR3 length: 17; J gene: TRBJ1-1; D gene: -; CDR3 protein: CASSLDRRLEGNTEAFF
clone size: -; V gene: TRBV12-3/TRBV12-4; CDR3 length: 12; J gene: TRBJ1-1; D gene: TRBD1; CDR3 protein: CASSPGQGEAFF
clone size: once; V gene: TRBV20-1; CDR3 length: 17; J gene: TRBJ2-3; D gene: TRBD2; CDR3 protein: CSASGAGGRGSTDTQYF
clone size: -; V gene: TRBV30; CDR3 length: 12; J gene: TRBJ1-4; D gene: TRBD1; CDR3 protein: CASVQGAGKLFF
clone size: -; V gene: TRBV10-3; CDR3 length: 14; J gene: TRBJ1-1; D gene: -; CDR3 protein: CAISGTVSNTEAFF